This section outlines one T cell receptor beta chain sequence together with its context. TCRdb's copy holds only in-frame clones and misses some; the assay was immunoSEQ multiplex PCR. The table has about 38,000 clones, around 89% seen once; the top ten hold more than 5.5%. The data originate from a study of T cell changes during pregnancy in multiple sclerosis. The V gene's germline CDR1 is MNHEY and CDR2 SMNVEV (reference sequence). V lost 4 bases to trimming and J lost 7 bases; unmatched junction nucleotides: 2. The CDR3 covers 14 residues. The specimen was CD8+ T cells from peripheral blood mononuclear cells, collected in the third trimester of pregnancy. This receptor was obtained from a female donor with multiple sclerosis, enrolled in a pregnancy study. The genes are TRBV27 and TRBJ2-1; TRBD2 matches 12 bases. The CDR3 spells CASSSGTSGNEQFF. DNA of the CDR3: TGTGCCAGCAGTTCCGGGACTAGCGGGAATGAGCAGTTCTTC.